Described below is a single T cell receptor (beta chain) sequence and its context. The data are from a study of blood T cell repertoires in COVID-19. Study as a whole: Specimens from acute and convalescent COVID-19 originated in the United States, Italy and Spain.

The data were produced by immunoSEQ multiplex PCR, yet TCRdb's version contains in-frame clones alone and is incomplete. The sample records roughly 160,000 clones, about 87% being singletons. Germline CDR1 reads SGHNT; CDR2 reads YYREEE (reference sequence). Trimming took 0 bases from V and 1 from J, leaving 11 bases between them. The CDR3 contains 15 residues. Sequencing was performed on peripheral blood. The rearrangement uses TRBV5-4 and TRBJ2-7, with a possible D match to TRBD2 (6 bases). This TCR derives from an elderly woman with COVID-19, enrolled during active disease. CDR3: CASSLAAGPSYEQYF. CDR3 nucleotides: TGTGCCAGCAGCTTGGCCGCGGGGCCTTCCTACGAGCAGTACTTC.